One and the same sample provided the 26 T cell receptor beta chains below, sequenced in a study of cytomegalovirus exposure and HLA in healthy donors (dated 2017 in TCRdb). Preparation of the library involved the immunoSEQ multiplex PCR assay. The multiplex PCR relied on a mix of 60 forward primers for TCR Vbeta segments and 13 reverse primers for TCR Jbeta segments. This immuneACCESS table, as held by TCRdb, lists in-frame sequences with V and J called but not all clones. Of the missing ones, under half trace to an unresolved V gene in checked studies; the others have no known cause. The sample has 150,000 to 180,000 clones on record, under 85% of them singletons. Approximately 2.8% of the sample goes to the ten largest clones. The sample consisted of PBMCs. These receptors were taken from a man aged 18 to 29 in good health and CMV-seronegative.

The chain uses TRBV5-1 and TRBJ2-5; D unclear. The CDR3 extends over 14 amino acids. The V and J ends lost 0 bases and 1 base respectively, with 7 bases between them. CDR1 is SGHRS, CDR2 YFSETQ, per germline. Here the CDR3 reads CASSLVVAQETQYF. The DNA of the CDR3 is TGCGCCAGCAGCTTGGTAGTAGCCCAAGAGACCCAGTACTTC.

The chain is built from TRBV7-6 and TRBJ1-2, with D tentatively TRBD1 (5 bases). This CDR3 has 15 amino acids. V was trimmed by 1 base and J by 5 bases, leaving 14 bases between them. The germline gives CDR1 SGHVS, CDR2 FNYEAQ. The CDR3 sequence: CASSLEHGTSYGYTF. As DNA, the CDR3 is TGTGCCAGCAGCTTAGAGCATGGGACTAGTTATGGCTACACCTTC.

The chain has TRBV4-2 and TRBJ1-1; D is possibly TRBD1 (5 bases). CDR3 size: 13 residues. Looked up from germline, CDR1 is LGHNA and CDR2 is YNFKEQ. V gave up 4 bases and J gave up 8 bases, with 14 bases separating them. The CDR3 sequence is CASSRRPGGEAFF. The CDR3, as DNA: TGTGCCAGCAGCCGTCGCCCCGGGGGAGAAGCTTTCTTT.

This chain connects TRBV14 to TRBJ1-2; the match to TRBD1 covers 7 bases. After removal of 2 bases from V and 4 bases from J, the junction contained 7 bases not matched to a gene. The germline gives CDR1 SGHDN, CDR2 FVKESK. CDR3 length equals 15 residues. CDR3 sequence reads: CASSQNQGDLYGYTF. As DNA, the CDR3 is TGTGCCAGCAGCCAAAATCAGGGGGATCTCTATGGCTACACCTTC.

This clone occurred a few times. This rearrangement joins TRBV2 to TRBJ1-4; D gene ambiguous. The germline CDR1 and CDR2 sequences are SNHLY and FYNNEI. V lost 6 bases to trimming and J lost 0 bases, with 20 bases between them. There are 18 residues in the CDR3. CDR3 loop: CASRRTGQKTATNEKLFF. The CDR3 coding sequence is TGTGCCAGCAGACGAACTGGGCAGAAAACTGCAACTAATGAAAAACTGTTTTTT.

V and J are TRBV7-3 and TRBJ2-1; 9 bases map to TRBD2. CDR3 length: 17 amino acids. Germline CDR1 and CDR2: SGHTA and FQGTGA. The junction had 13 bases not matched to a gene; V was cut back by 2 bases and J by 8 bases. The CDR3 here is CASSLEFPPSGVDEQFF. CDR3 DNA: TGTGCCAGCAGCTTAGAATTCCCGCCTAGCGGGGTTGATGAGCAGTTCTTC.

V is TRBV19 and J is TRBJ2-6, with 7 nucleotides matching TRBD2. The CDR3 length is 16 residues. Germline CDR1 and CDR2: LNHDA and SQIVND (reference sequence). Trimming took 2 bases from V and 2 from J; bases not matched to a gene: 3. The CDR3 sequence: CASSIRGGAGANVLTF. CDR3 DNA sequence: TGTGCCAGTAGTATAAGGGGAGGGGCTGGGGCCAACGTCCTGACTTTC.

The chain uses TRBV10-1 and TRBJ2-3, with TRBD2 matching 7 bases. Germline loops: CDR1 WNHNN, CDR2 SYGVQD (reference sequence). V lost 10 bases, J lost 5 bases, and 15 bases stayed unmatched. The CDR3 loop spans 15 amino acids. The CDR3 loop is CAILRTTSRGDTQYF. The CDR3 region has the DNA TGCGCCATCTTACGAACGACTAGCCGGGGAGATACGCAGTATTTT.

The chain joins TRBV28 to TRBJ1-4, with unresolved D. The CDR3 length is 13 residues. V lost 7 bases, J lost 5 bases, and 11 bases lay in between. Germline loops: CDR1 MDHEN, CDR2 SYDVKM. The CDR3 spells CASTLEGNEKLFF. The CDR3 DNA sequence: TGTGCCAGCACACTGGAGGGAAATGAAAAACTGTTTTTT.

This sequence joins TRBV2 and TRBJ2-1, with no clear D. CDR1 is SNHLY, CDR2 FYNNEI, per germline. The CDR3 runs to 11 residues. V was cut by 7 bases and J by 5 bases, with 6 bases left in between. The CDR3 is CASKTDNEQFF. The CDR3 DNA reads TGTGCCAGCAAAACAGACAATGAGCAGTTCTTC.

The CDR3 is CASSFRRDRAANYGYTF. The CDR3 DNA follows: TGTGCCAGCAGCTTTCGGAGAGACAGGGCTGCTAACTATGGCTACACCTTC. This chain joins TRBV7-8 and TRBJ1-2; 7 bases align to TRBD1. CDR3 length: 17 amino acids. Germline assignment: CDR1 SGHVS and CDR2 FQNEAQ. The junction had 10 bases not matched to a gene; V was cut back by 3 bases and J by 0 bases. The full variable domain, its missing parts supplied by reference TRBV7-8 and TRBJ1-2, is GAGVSQSPRYKVAKRGQDVALRCDPISGHVSLFWYQQALGQGPEFLTYFQNEAQLDKSGLPSDRFFAERPEGSVSTLKIQRTQQEDSAVYLCASSFRRDRAANYGYTFGSGTRLTVV.

The chain joins TRBV9 to TRBJ1-3, with TRBD1 matching 7 bases. Germline assignment: CDR1 SGDLS and CDR2 YYNGEE. This CDR3 is 16 amino acids long. J was trimmed by 0 bases and V by 3 bases; bases with no gene match: 6. The CDR3 loop reads CASSAVQGGSGNTIYF. The CDR3 DNA follows: TGTGCCAGCAGCGCCGTGCAGGGGGGCTCTGGAAACACCATATATTTT.

The rearrangement joins TRBV7-2 to TRBJ2-2, with a tentative D call TRBD2 (5 bases). There are 16 residues in the CDR3. CDR1 is SGHTA, CDR2 FQGNSA, per germline. The germline V and J ends were trimmed by 0 bases and 3 bases, with 11 bases remaining between them. The CDR3 spells CASSLAIFGDTGELFF. CDR3 DNA sequence: TGTGCCAGCAGCTTAGCGATCTTCGGGGACACCGGGGAGCTGTTTTTT.

The rearrangement joins TRBV10-3 to TRBJ1-1; a weak D match, TRBD1 (6 bases). The CDR3 has 13 amino acids. V was trimmed by 7 bases and J by 0 bases, leaving 9 bases between them. CDR1 and CDR2 (germline): ENHRY, SYGVKD. The CDR3 coding sequence is TGTGCCATCACAGGGGCAATGAACACTGAAGCTTTCTTT. It yields the protein CAITGAMNTEAFF.

This clone has ten or more counts. The V and J genes are TRBV2 and TRBJ1-1; the D gene is possibly TRBD1 (5 bases). The CDR3 consists of 14 residues. V dropped 6 bases and J dropped 1 base, with 12 bases sitting between them. CDR1 SNHLY and CDR2 FYNNEI come from the germline V gene. The CDR3 protein is CASSPQVGNTEAFF. As DNA, the CDR3 is TGTGCCAGCAGCCCACAGGTGGGGAACACTGAAGCTTTCTTT.

The chain joins TRBV5-1 to TRBJ1-6, with 9 bases matching TRBD1. The CDR3 is 17 amino acids. V was pared by 0 bases and J by 8 bases, with 9 bases of the junction left unmatched. The germline V gene encodes CDR1 SGHRS and CDR2 YFSETQ. The CDR3 loop reads CASSLAGTGREYSPLHF. The CDR3 bases are TGCGCCAGCAGCTTGGCCGGGACAGGGAGAGAGTATTCACCCCTCCACTTT.

The chain uses TRBV14 and TRBJ1-2; 9 nucleotides match TRBD1. This CDR3 has 16 amino acids. The V segment lost 1 base and the J segment 5 bases; nucleotides outside the gene matches: 8. Per germline, CDR1 SGHDN and CDR2 FVKESK. CDR3 loop: CASSQGQQGASYGYTF. Here the CDR3 DNA reads TGTGCCAGCAGCCAAGGACAACAGGGGGCCTCGTATGGCTACACCTTC.

This sequence joins TRBV19 and TRBJ2-5, with unresolved D. V was shortened by 5 bases and J by 1 base, with 11 bases between the two germline ends. Per germline, CDR1 LNHDA and CDR2 SQIVND (reference sequence). The length of the CDR3 is 14 residues. CDR3 sequence (DNA): TGTGCCAGTAGTGCTCGCCAGTTCCAAGAGACCCAGTACTTC. Its translation is CASSARQFQETQYF.

V is TRBV7-2 and J is TRBJ1-2, with 7 bases fitting TRBD1. The germline CDR1 and CDR2 sequences are SGHTA and FQGNSA. The CDR3 is 18 amino acids. V was pared by 4 bases and J by 4 bases, with 18 bases of the junction left unmatched. The CDR3 protein is CASSYKLGGTLLFYGYTF. The CDR3, as DNA: TGTGCCAGCAGCTATAAACTAGGGGGCACCTTACTTTTCTATGGCTACACCTTC.

V is TRBV7-3 and J is TRBJ2-2; 7 bases align to TRBD2. V shed 5 bases, J shed 2 bases, and the junction held 2 bases outside the gene matches. Germline CDR1 SGHTA, CDR2 FQGTGA. This CDR3 region has 14 residues. The CDR3 loop is CASSGGGNTGELFF. DNA of the CDR3: TGTGCCAGCAGCGGCGGGGGTAACACCGGGGAGCTGTTTTTT.

The genes are TRBV11-3 and TRBJ1-1, with D tentatively TRBD1 (5 bases). With 1 base removed from V and 7 bases from J, the gap between germline ends came to 16 bases. From germline, CDR1 is SGHNT and CDR2 YENEEA. The CDR3 is made up of 15 amino acids. In DNA form, the CDR3 reads TGTGCCAGCAGCTTAGCAGGCAGGGCTTCGGTTGAAGCTTTCTTT. Protein sequence: CASSLAGRASVEAFF.

Concerning this clone itself: The junction and the germline gene differ at one end; a read error may be behind it. The genes are TRBV7-9 and TRBJ1-1, with D perhaps TRBD1 (6 bases). Germline CDR1 and CDR2: SEHNR and FQNEAQ (reference sequence). The CDR3 runs 16 residues. CDR3: CSSSSPHGGRGTEAFF. The CDR3 DNA sequence: TGTTCCAGCAGCTCCCCCCACGGGGGGCGGGGCACTGAAGCTTTCTTT.

The chain has TRBV28 and TRBJ1-6; TRBD1 matches at 7 bases. Germline CDR1 MDHEN, CDR2 SYDVKM. Trimming cost V 6 bases and J 9 bases; bases outside gene matches: 5. The CDR3 totals 13 residues. The DNA for the CDR3 is TGTGCCAGCAGGACAGGGCCGATTTCACCCCTCCACTTT. Translation: CASRTGPISPLHF.

J is TRBJ1-2 and V is TRBV7-2; D perhaps matches TRBD1 (5 bases). Germline V gives CDR1 SGHTA, CDR2 FQGNSA. This CDR3 region has 14 residues. The CDR3 nucleotides read TGTGTATCAGGTCCGGGGGGGGCTAACTATGGCTACACCTTC. This encodes CVSGPGGANYGYTF.

V gene TRBV4-3 combines with J gene TRBJ2-7; possibly TRBD1 for D (6 bases). The CDR3 has 15 amino acids. V was clipped by 0 bases and J by 3 bases, with 12 bases between them. Germline-derived CDR1 and CDR2 are LGHNA and YSLEER. The CDR3 DNA follows: TGCGCCAGCAGCCAAGATAGGGGGTATTACTACGAGCAGTACTTC. This sequence encodes CASSQDRGYYYEQYF.

V is TRBV28 and J is TRBJ2-1; D gene uncertain. The V and J ends lost 3 bases and 12 bases respectively, with 15 bases between them. Germline CDR1 and CDR2: MDHEN and SYDVKM. The CDR3 sequence is 13 residues long. CDR3 in DNA: TGTGCCAGCAGTTTCTTGCAGGCTGGTAGGCAGTTCTTC. This codes for CASSFLQAGRQFF.